A single sample is the source of the 14 T cell receptor beta chains below, sequenced in a study of cytomegalovirus exposure and HLA in healthy donors. Both 60 Vbeta primers and 13 Jbeta primers went into the PCR. This table comes from immunoSEQ multiplex PCR, and its TCRdb copy is limited to in-frame clones, with some not included. The sample includes more than 150,000 clones, approximately 81% of them seen just once. What was sequenced was PBMCs. The receptors were gathered from a man aged 50 to 59 in good health and CMV-seropositive.

The CDR3 bases are TGTGCCAGCAGCCCGCTGGGACAAAGCTCCTACAATGAGCAGTTCTTC. Translating gives CASSPLGQSSYNEQFF. This chain joins TRBV5-6 and TRBJ2-1; tentatively, D is TRBD1 (6 bases). This CDR3 has 16 residues. V lost 4 bases, J lost 0 bases, and 14 bases lay in between. Germline V gene lookup returns CDR1 SGHDT and CDR2 YYEEEE.

This CDR3 reads CASALGGPPETQYF. CDR3 in DNA: TGTGCCAGCGCTTTAGGGGGACCACCGGAGACCCAGTACTTC. The V gene is TRBV27, the J gene TRBJ2-5; weak D call: TRBD1 (6 bases). The CDR3 is 14 amino acids. The germline V gene has CDR1 MNHEY and CDR2 SMNVEV (reference sequence). The germline V and J ends were trimmed by 8 bases and 5 bases, with 18 bases remaining between them.

This clone was seen a few times. This chain uses TRBV11-2 with TRBJ1-5; D is possibly TRBD1 (6 bases). CDR3 length: 15 residues. Trimming removed 0 bases at V and 7 bases at J, with 13 bases between. Per germline, CDR1 SGHAT and CDR2 FQNNGV. The CDR3 region has the DNA TGTGCCAGCAGCTTAGACCTAACAGGGTCCCAGCCCCAGCATTTT. This sequence encodes CASSLDLTGSQPQHF.

This clone was detected only once. CDR3 protein: CASLILAGAYNEQFF. The CDR3 nucleotides are TGTGCCAGCCTAATTCTGGCGGGGGCCTACAATGAGCAGTTCTTC. The chain is built from TRBV7-9 and TRBJ2-1; 7 positions agree with TRBD2. From germline, CDR1 is SEHNR and CDR2 FQNEAQ (reference sequence). V trimming: 8 bases; J trimming: 2 bases; junction bases outside the gene matches: 9. CDR3 length: 15 amino acids.

The sample holds a few counts of this clone. The chain joins TRBV28 to TRBJ2-3, with D unresolved. V gave up 4 bases and J gave up 0 bases, with 11 bases separating them. The CDR3 spans 15 residues. Germline loops: CDR1 MDHEN, CDR2 SYDVKM. The CDR3 DNA follows: TGTGCCAGCAGTTCCCCTCCTATGAGCACAGATACGCAGTATTTT. Residues: CASSSPPMSTDTQYF.

The genes are TRBV4-1 and TRBJ2-3; 7 nucleotides agree with TRBD2. Trimming took 3 bases from V and 4 from J; bases not matched to a gene: 16. Per germline, CDR1 MGHRA and CDR2 YSYEKL. The CDR3 is made up of 18 amino acids. For the CDR3, the DNA is TGCGCCAGCAGCCAGGCAGTTCTAGGGGCTACTAGCGCAGATACGCAGTATTTT. Translated: CASSQAVLGATSADTQYF.

The chain carries TRBV19 and TRBJ1-2, with a weak D call TRBD1 (6 bases). Trimming removed 6 bases at V and 8 bases at J, with 13 bases between. This CDR3 has 12 residues. The germline V gene has CDR1 LNHDA and CDR2 SQIVND (reference sequence). The CDR3 region is CASSRQAQGYTF. As DNA, the CDR3 is TGTGCCAGTAGCCGACAGGCCCAAGGCTACACCTTC.

In this sample, this clone turned up a few times. This chain joins TRBV9 and TRBJ2-3; D might be TRBD1 (6 bases). This CDR3 contains 13 residues. The germline V gene encodes CDR1 SGDLS and CDR2 YYNGEE. V was shortened by 4 bases and J by 4 bases, with 10 bases between the two germline ends. The DNA for the CDR3 is TGTGCCAGCAGCCCCAGGGGAGCAGATACGCAGTATTTT. This encodes CASSPRGADTQYF.

V usage is TRBV7-6 and J usage is TRBJ2-5, with D hard to call. V was pared by 5 bases and J by 5 bases, with 9 bases between. This CDR3 spans 12 amino acids. CDR1 and CDR2 from the germline V gene are SGHVS and FNYEAQ. CDR3 sequence (DNA): TGTGCCAGCAGCCCACTCATGGAGACCCAGTACTTC. As protein: CASSPLMETQYF.

CDR3 sequence reads: CASSMGFAGGTDTQYF. CDR3 nucleotides: TGTGCCAGCAGCATGGGTTTTGCGGGCGGCACAGATACGCAGTATTTT. The chain uses TRBV7-3 and TRBJ2-3; tentatively, D is TRBD2 (5 bases). V dropped 5 bases and J dropped 1 base, with 16 bases sitting between them. In germline, CDR1 is SGHTA, CDR2 FQGTGA. CDR3 size: 16 residues. The whole variable domain, filled in from reference TRBV7-3 and TRBJ2-3, reads GAGVSQTPSNKVTEKGKYVELRCDPISGHTALYWYRQSLGQGPEFLIYFQGTGAADDSGLPNDRFFAVRPEGSVSTLKIQRTERGDSAVYLCASSMGFAGGTDTQYFGPGTRLTVL.

This clone was counted once. The chain has TRBV30 and TRBJ1-4; TRBD1 agrees at 7 bases. Germline values: CDR1 GTSNPN, CDR2 SVGIG (reference sequence). V was pared by 3 bases and J by 8 bases, with 9 bases of the junction left unmatched. The CDR3 totals 14 residues. CDR3 sequence (DNA): TGTGCCTGGAGGGGAACAGGGGCTGGGGAAAAACTGTTTTTT. It translates to CAWRGTGAGEKLFF.

The chain joins TRBV27 to TRBJ2-7, with D unresolved. V lost 8 bases and J lost 6, with 5 bases in between. The CDR3 is 9 residues long. Looked up from germline, CDR1 is MNHEY and CDR2 is SMNVEV (reference sequence). CDR3 sequence reads: CASLSEQYF. The CDR3 DNA reads TGTGCCAGCCTCAGCGAGCAGTACTTC.

The rearrangement joins TRBV5-4 to TRBJ2-5; D call uncertain. The CDR3 has 13 amino acids. CDR1 and CDR2 (germline): SGHNT, YYREEE (reference sequence). The V gene lost 1 base and the J gene lost 11 bases, with 15 bases spanning the gap. CDR3 bases: TGTGCCAGCAGCTTGCCGGGTTCTCTGGAGCAGTACTTC. As protein: CASSLPGSLEQYF.

Worth noting for this clone: The junction and the germline gene differ at one end; a read error may be behind it. V is TRBV7-9 and J is TRBJ1-5; D is possibly TRBD1 (5 bases). The CDR3 loop spans 12 amino acids. Germline V gene data show CDR1 as SEHNR and CDR2 as FQNEAQ (reference sequence). The CDR3 bases are TGTTCCAGCAGCTTCATCGGGGGGACCCAGCATTTT. Protein product: CSSSFIGGTQHF.